The 7 T cell receptor beta chains in this list originate from one sample, sequenced in a study of regulatory T cells in long-lasting Graves disease. Arm-PCR of CDR3 regions with iRepertoire HTBI primers generated TCR beta libraries. TCRdb called the multiplex PCR reads again in MiXCR, with one record for every CDR3 protein. Here the sample spans some 470,000 distinct CDR3 sequences, 20% to 25% being singletons. Specified time point: persistent/refractory GD, antithyroid drugs over 5 years with positive TRAb. RNA isolated from PBMCs was used to make the TCR library. This sample comprised peripheral blood mononuclear cells (PBMCs), obtained when the disease was refractory, from a patient treated with antithyroid drugs. The receptors shown here come from a female donor with Graves disease.

In its sample, this clonotype was seen a few times. The chain has TRBV4-1 and TRBJ1-2; no firm D call. The CDR3 has 15 amino acids. V was cut by 4 bases and J by 0 bases, with 12 bases left in between. Germline V lookup: CDR1 MGHRA, CDR2 YSYEKL. CDR3 coding DNA: TGCGCCAGCAGCCCTCGGGAGGAGACTAACTATGGCTACACCTTC. It is translated as CASSPREETNYGYTF.

The rearrangement links TRBV7-9 to TRBJ2-7; a weak D match, TRBD2 (5 bases). The CDR3 sequence is 14 residues long. Trimming left V 5 bases short and J 8 bases short, with 19 bases between. Germline-derived CDR1 and CDR2 are SEHNR and FQNEAQ (reference sequence). In nucleotides, the CDR3 is TGTGCCAGCAGCCGTCGCGAGGGAGAGAGTAAGCAGTACTTC. Translating gives CASSRREGESKQYF.

This clonotype was seen only a few times. The chain combines TRBV6-2 or TRBV6-3 with TRBJ1-1, with D unresolved. Germline V CDR1 and CDR2: MNHEY, SVGEGT. V was clipped by 1 base and J by 0 bases, with 15 bases between them. This CDR3 spans 17 amino acids. This CDR3 reads CASSYLGGGSMNTEAFF. In DNA form, the CDR3 reads TGTGCCAGCAGTTACTTGGGTGGAGGGAGCATGAACACTGAAGCTTTCTTT.

This clonotype has a count of ten or more. The chain carries TRBV28 and TRBJ2-7, with D possibly TRBD2 on 6 matching bases. Germline V gives CDR1 MDHEN, CDR2 SYDVKM. Between the trimmed V and J ends, which lost 7 bases and 1 base, there was a span of 11 bases. The CDR3 has 13 amino acids. CDR3 region: CASNPGGSYEQYF. In DNA, the CDR3 is TGTGCCAGCAATCCCGGGGGTTCCTACGAGCAGTACTTC.

V usage is TRBV20-1 and J usage is TRBJ1-5; TRBD1 is a possible D gene (5 bases). V lost 7 bases to trimming and J lost 5 bases, with 18 bases between them. Germline V gives CDR1 DFQATT, CDR2 SNEGSKA (reference sequence). The CDR3 runs to 14 residues. CDR3 nucleotides: TGCAGTGTCTCTCTAGGGGCATGGGATCAGCCCCAGCATTTT. Encoded protein: CSVSLGAWDQPQHF.

This clonotype came up many times. V and J are TRBV12-3 or TRBV12-4 and TRBJ1-1, with D uncertain. Deletions cut 2 bases from V and 4 bases from J, with 11 bases between. The length of the CDR3 is 14 residues. CDR3 in DNA: TGTGCCAGCAGTTTATCAGCGGGGAGCACTGAAGCTTTCTTT. Encoded protein: CASSLSAGSTEAFF.

This clonotype was seen more than once but under ten times. The chain combines TRBV7-6 with TRBJ2-5; 11 nucleotides match TRBD2. The CDR3 runs 16 residues. V lost 4 bases to trimming and J lost 5 bases; unmatched junction nucleotides: 9. From germline, CDR1 is SGHVS and CDR2 FNYEAQ. For the CDR3, the DNA is TGTGCCAGCAGCTCCCAAATAGCGGGGGGGACCGAGACCCAGTACTTC. It encodes CASSSQIAGGTETQYF.